This T cell receptor beta chain was identified during a study of T cells after posttransplantation cyclophosphamide. The study's findings and limits: Skin or GI-infiltrating T cells shared few TRB sequences with blood. Donor-recipient repertoire similarity was low at 1-2 months, rising over year one. Recipient CMV seropositivity and CMV reactivation strongly tracked TRB clonality.

This clone was recorded at least ten times. Its antigen is not known. The CDR3 length is 13 residues. Per germline, CDR1 LNHDA and CDR2 SQIVND (reference sequence). The V gene end was trimmed by 6 bases and the J gene end by 5 bases; junction bases not matched to a gene: 3. Sequenced by immunoSEQ multiplex PCR; TCRdb stores in-frame clones only, minus some. The sample has around 25,000 clones, none seen only once. Specimen: PBMCs. This clonotype originated in a woman between 55 and 75 years old in good health, CMV-negative, and a related stem cell transplant donor. The V gene is TRBV19, the J gene TRBJ2-1; TRBD2 aligns across 8 bases. This chain's CDR3 is CASSGRAHNEQFF. CDR3 nucleotides: TGTGCCAGTAGCGGGAGGGCCCACAATGAGCAGTTCTTC.